Below, 14 T cell receptor beta chains from the same sample are listed, as sequenced in a study of T cell responses to AZD1222 COVID-19 vaccine. Here immunoSEQ multiplex PCR was the method, and the copy in TCRdb shows in-frame clones only, minus some. The table includes about 110,000 clones, around 80% detected once. This sample comprised peripheral blood, obtained on day 0 of AZD1222 vaccination. Source of these receptors: an adult in good health.

As to this clone: This CDR3 is also generated by other DNA sequences in the sample. The chain combines TRBV5-5 with TRBJ1-3; no firm D call. The CDR3 sequence is 14 residues long. The V gene lost 1 base and the J gene lost 0 bases, with 5 bases spanning the gap. The V gene's germline CDR1 is SGHKS and CDR2 YYEKEE (reference sequence). The CDR3 DNA is TGTGCCAGCAGCTTGCGGCACTCTGGAAACACCATATATTTT. Its translation: CASSLRHSGNTIYF. The full variable domain, its missing parts supplied by reference TRBV5-5 and TRBJ1-3, is DAGVTQSPTHLIKTRGQQVTLRCSPISGHKSVSWYQQVLGQGPQFIFQYYEKEERGRGNFPDRFSARQFPNYSSELNVNALLLGDSALYLCASSLRHSGNTIYFGEGSWLTVV.

This clone was picked up one time. The chain uses TRBV5-3 and TRBJ2-1, with 13 bases aligning to TRBD2. TRBV5-3 is noted as an ORF with a role that remains uncertain. This CDR3 has 17 residues. V trimming: 5 bases; J trimming: 0 bases; junction bases outside the gene matches: 5. CDR3 in amino acids: CARSQRTSGSSYNEQFF. CDR3 DNA: TGTGCCAGAAGTCAAAGGACTAGCGGGAGCTCCTACAATGAGCAGTTCTTC.

This clone was picked up one time. V usage is TRBV7-2 and J usage is TRBJ1-1; 8 nucleotides match TRBD1. The V and J ends lost 6 bases and 4 bases, in that order; junction bases with no gene match: 7. This CDR3 comprises 14 residues. Per germline, CDR1 SGHTA and CDR2 FQGNSA. In DNA form, the CDR3 reads TGTGCCAGCAGATTCGGGACAGGCGTCACTGAAGCTTTCTTT. Translation gives CASRFGTGVTEAFF.

The J gene is TRBJ2-7, the V gene TRBV18; perhaps TRBD2 as D (5 bases). The length of the CDR3 is 15 residues. CDR1 is KGHSH and CDR2 is LQKENI in the germline V gene. The ends were cut back, 2 bases at V and 3 bases at J, with 14 bases in the middle. CDR3 region: CASSPLGASDYEQYF. In DNA form, the CDR3 reads TGTGCCAGCTCACCATTGGGAGCGTCCGACTACGAGCAGTACTTC.

The chain employs TRBV11-2 and TRBJ2-5; 9 bases map to TRBD2. The V segment lost 7 bases and the J segment 3 bases; nucleotides outside the gene matches: 9. This CDR3 has 15 amino acids. Germline CDR1 reads SGHAT; CDR2 reads FQNNGV. The CDR3 DNA reads TGTGCCAGCACCCTGGGGGCGGGAGGGGAAGAGACCCAGTACTTC. Translating it yields CASTLGAGGEETQYF. Full variable domain (remainder filled in from reference TRBV11-2 and TRBJ2-5): EAGVAQSPRYKIIEKRQSVAFWCNPISGHATLYWYQQILGQGPKLLIQFQNNGVVDDSQLPKDRFSAERLKGVDSTLKIQPAKLEDSAVYLCASTLGAGGEETQYFGPGTRLLVL.

The genes are TRBV6-4 and TRBJ1-1; D is undetermined. This CDR3 region has 16 residues. In germline, CDR1 is MRHNA, CDR2 SNTAGT. The ends were cut back, 6 bases at V and 0 bases at J, with 17 bases in the middle. In nucleotides, the CDR3 is TGTGCCAGCAGGGAAAAAGTCCGGGGAGTGAACACTGAAGCTTTCTTT. Its protein product is CASREKVRGVNTEAFF.

The chain combines TRBV12-3 or TRBV12-4 with TRBJ2-1, with no clear D. V lost 7 bases to trimming and J lost 0 bases, with 7 bases between them. The CDR3 runs to 13 residues. CDR3 DNA sequence: TGTGCCAGCACCGTAAACTCCTACAATGAGCAGTTCTTC. Amino acids: CASTVNSYNEQFF.

V is TRBV7-2 and J is TRBJ2-3; 13 nucleotides agree with TRBD2. Germline CDR1 reads SGHTA; CDR2 reads FQGNSA. Trimming at V came to 4 bases and at J to 7 bases, leaving 14 bases not matched to a gene. The CDR3 consists of 18 residues. The CDR3 sequence: CASSSSRTSGSRLHTQYF. The DNA of the CDR3 is TGTGCCAGCAGCTCATCCAGGACTAGCGGGAGTCGATTACATACGCAGTATTTT. The whole variable domain, filled in from reference TRBV7-2 and TRBJ2-3, reads GAGVSQSPSNKVTEKGKDVELRCDPISGHTALYWYRQSLGQGLEFLIYFQGNSAPDKSGLPSDRFSAERTGGSVSTLTIQRTQQEDSAVYLCASSSSRTSGSRLHTQYFGPGTRLTVL.

The CDR3 bases are TGTGCCACCAGTGCAGGGACCGGGGAGCTGTTTTTT. Residues: CATSAGTGELFF. The chain combines TRBV24-1 with TRBJ2-2; D is possibly TRBD1 (5 bases). The CDR3 is made up of 12 amino acids. Trimming shortened V by 5 bases and J by 5 bases, and 5 bases separated the two germline ends. Germline values: CDR1 KGHDR, CDR2 SFDVKD.

This chain links TRBV5-5 with TRBJ1-2, with D perhaps TRBD1 (6 bases). This CDR3 is built from 14 residues. Per the germline V gene, CDR1 is SGHKS and CDR2 is YYEKEE (reference sequence). V was pared by 2 bases and J by 8 bases, with 16 bases between. The CDR3 nucleotides are TGTGCCAGCAGCTTTCCTTACAGGGAGCGGGGCTACACCTTC. The encoded protein is CASSFPYRERGYTF.

The chain carries TRBV5-4 and TRBJ2-5; D gene ambiguous. CDR3 length equals 13 residues. Trimming shortened V by 4 bases and J by 2 bases, and 9 bases separated the two germline ends. CDR1 is SGHNT and CDR2 is YYREEE in the germline V gene (reference sequence). CDR3 residues: CASSPDEQETQYF. The CDR3 DNA reads as TGTGCCAGCAGCCCGGACGAGCAAGAGACCCAGTACTTC.

The CDR3 DNA reads TGTGCCACCAGTGATCAAACCCTCGCGGGAGGGGGGGAGACCCAGTACTTC. Translation: CATSDQTLAGGGETQYF. The chain uses TRBV24-1 and TRBJ2-5, with TRBD2 matching over 9 bases. Per germline, CDR1 KGHDR and CDR2 SFDVKD. The CDR3 extends over 17 amino acids. V lost 3 bases and J lost 5; bases outside the gene matches: 12.

This sequence joins TRBV9 and TRBJ2-2; 9 bases fit TRBD2. The CDR3 sequence is 16 residues long. Per the germline V gene, CDR1 is SGDLS and CDR2 is YYNGEE. Trimming took 4 bases from V and 6 from J; bases not matched to a gene: 10. The CDR3 DNA is TGTGCCAGCAGCCCACAAGCGGGAGGTTGGTCCGGGGAGCTGTTTTTT. The encoded protein is CASSPQAGGWSGELFF.

This chain links TRBV4-1 with TRBJ1-1; D call uncertain. CDR1 and CDR2 from the germline V gene are MGHRA and YSYEKL. Deletions cut 0 bases from V and 9 bases from J, with 11 bases between. This CDR3 has 13 residues. CDR3 protein: CASSQDKRTQAFF. The CDR3 nucleotides read TGCGCCAGCAGCCAAGATAAGCGAACCCAAGCTTTCTTT.